This T cell receptor beta chain was profiled in a study of identifying expanded T cells in peripheral blood. During the collection period, no donor immune events like infections were recorded. The CDR3 contains 16 residues. V lost 3 bases, J lost 0 bases, and 15 bases lay in between. Germline-derived CDR1 and CDR2 are MNHNS and SASEGT. Profiling relied on immunoSEQ multiplex PCR, and the TCRdb table lists in-frame clones only, not all of them. The table shows about 100,000 clones, with about 88% occurring only once. The TCR sequence derives from a person aged 18 to 70 in good health. The V gene is TRBV6-1, the J gene TRBJ2-7; no clear D gene. Sequenced input: blood. The CDR3 reads CASSDPRARSSYEQYF. In nucleotides, the CDR3 is TGTGCCAGCAGTGATCCTCGGGCGAGGAGCTCCTACGAGCAGTACTTC.